This T cell receptor (beta chain) was sequenced in a study of blood T cell repertoires in COVID-19 (dated by TCRdb to the early 2020s). In terms of the full investigation: Collaborator samples came from the United States, Italy and Spain and covered acute and convalescent phases of COVID-19. Where available, HLA class I and class II types were taken from metadata supplied by the sample provider and were not determined by assay-based typing. The prospective study material was composed of cDNA or gDNA derived from T cells, B-cell-depleted T cells, or PBMCs. Samples came from the ongoing ImmuneRACE study (first 160 participants) plus 1,254 subjects from 6 global collaborators. The repertoires were released in a freely available public database meant as a resource for research on the immune response to SARS-CoV-2. Nearly every sample came with metadata listing a de-identified subject ID, COVID-19 status, age in years and sex. Deeply sampled blood TCRbeta repertoires from subjects exposed to, actively infected with, or recovered from COVID-19 were included in the dataset.

Participants in the prospective study were enrolled through a virtual design, were aged about 18 to 90 years, and lived in roughly 24 United States geographic areas. To assign participants to cohorts, the prospective study relied on clinical history that participants themselves reported in a screening survey and a study questionnaire. ImmuneRACE Cohort 3 recovered participants were defined by two consecutive negative NP/OP PCR tests, healthcare professional clearance, or symptom resolution. Mobile phlebotomists in the prospective study collected whole blood, serum and a nasopharyngeal or oropharyngeal swab from every participant. Participants in the prospective study had the option to provide additional blood draws and questionnaires over a roughly two-month period. Blood samples from the prospective study were shipped frozen or at room temperature prior to DNA extraction. Study-wide findings and limitations: The quantity of clinical and demographic metadata differed by source and by participant and was supplied without curation.

The immunoSEQ Assay, a bias-controlled multiplex PCR, was used to amplify TCRbeta CDR3 regions from genomic DNA. The paper's processing steps were these. The number of nucleated cells in each sample was estimated from the amplification of reference gene primers within the assay. To quantify the absolute abundance of each unique TCRbeta CDR3 rearrangement, sequence reads were collapsed and filtered. For each sample, productive Simpson clonality was calculated by taking the square root of Simpson's diversity index across productive rearrangements. TCRdb limited this immuneACCESS table to in-frame rearrangements with V and J called. A share of clones is missing; checked studies link under half to unresolved V genes, and the rest is unexplained. Clone size and the V and J calls come from that table; the DNA yielded D and trimming. The sample records just under 250,000 clones, around nine tenths of which are singletons. The ten largest clones take up approximately 3.7% of the sample.

In regard to this clone: Which antigen it targets is not known. No per-base quality is available; no much larger clone lies one base away.

Germline trimming: 2 bases from V, 2 bases from J; junction bases outside gene matches: 4. The CDR3 has 15 amino acids, counting the end cysteine and phenylalanine. Only the CDR3 part of the read is kept: 45 bases, read in frame from the first base. In the germline V gene (reference sequence), CDR1 corresponds to SGHNT and CDR2 to YYREEE. This TCR came from a woman under 40 who had recovered from COVID-19. The chain is made from TRBV5-4 and TRBJ2-7; 10 bases in the middle match TRBD1. Sequenced material: PBMCs or T cells enriched from blood (not recorded which). The nucleotides read TGTGCCAGCAGCTTCGACAGGGGGCAGACCTACGAGCAGTACTTC. Translated, this is CASSFDRGQTYEQYF.